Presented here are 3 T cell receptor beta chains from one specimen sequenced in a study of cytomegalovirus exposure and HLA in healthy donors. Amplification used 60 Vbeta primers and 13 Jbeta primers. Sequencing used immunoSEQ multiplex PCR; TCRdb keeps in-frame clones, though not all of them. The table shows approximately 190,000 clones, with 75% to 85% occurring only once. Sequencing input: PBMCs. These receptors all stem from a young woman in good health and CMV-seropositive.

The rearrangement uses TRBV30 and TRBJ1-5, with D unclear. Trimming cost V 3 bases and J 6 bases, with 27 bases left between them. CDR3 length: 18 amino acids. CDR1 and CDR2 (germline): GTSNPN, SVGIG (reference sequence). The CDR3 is CAWSSYRRQNPWPQPQHF. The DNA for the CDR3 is TGTGCCTGGAGCTCCTATAGGAGGCAAAACCCTTGGCCTCAGCCCCAGCATTTT. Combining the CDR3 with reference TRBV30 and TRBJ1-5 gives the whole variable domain SQTIHQWPATLVQPVGSPLSLECTVEGTSNPNLYWYRQAAGRGLQLLFYSVGIGQISSEVPQNLSASRPQDRQFILSSKKLLLSDSGFYLCAWSSYRRQNPWPQPQHFGDGTRLSIL.

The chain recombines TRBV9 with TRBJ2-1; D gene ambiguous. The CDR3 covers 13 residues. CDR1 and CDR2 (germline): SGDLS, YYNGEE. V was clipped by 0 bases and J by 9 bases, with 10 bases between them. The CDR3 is CASSVGLAGEQFF. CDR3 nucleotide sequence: TGTGCCAGCAGCGTAGGCCTTGCCGGTGAGCAGTTCTTC.

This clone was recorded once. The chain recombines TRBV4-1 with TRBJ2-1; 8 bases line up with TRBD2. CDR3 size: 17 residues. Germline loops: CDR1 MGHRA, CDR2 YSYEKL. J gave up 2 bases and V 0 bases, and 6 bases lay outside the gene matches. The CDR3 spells CASSQDIGGGPYNEQFF. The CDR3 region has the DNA TGCGCCAGCAGCCAAGACATCGGGGGGGGCCCCTACAATGAGCAGTTCTTC.